This T cell receptor (beta chain) was captured by sequencing in a study of technical replicates of blood from a handful of donors. Between the trimmed V and J ends, which lost 3 bases and 0 bases, there was a span of 23 bases. The CDR3 loop spans 19 amino acids. From germline, CDR1 is KGHSH and CDR2 LQKENI. TCRdb keeps only in-frame clones here, not all; method: immunoSEQ multiplex PCR. The repertoire holds about 15,000 clones, with about 86% as singletons. The origin of this receptor is a human donor in good health. The J gene is TRBJ1-1, the V gene TRBV18; possible D gene TRBD1, 6 bases. The specimen sequenced was PBMCs. The CDR3 spells CASSPQTDRTYPLNTEAFF. The CDR3, as DNA: TGTGCCAGCTCACCCCAAACCGACAGGACCTACCCTTTGAACACTGAAGCTTTCTTT.